This record covers a single T cell receptor beta chain. No antigen is known for it. No per-base quality is available; no much larger clone lies one base away. Between the V and J ends, shortened by 0 bases and 8 bases respectively, the junction contains 20 bases. The CDR3 runs 17 residues from the cysteine to the phenylalanine. Only CDR3 DNA is held: 51 bases, read in frame from base 1. The germline V gene provides CDR1 SGHVS and CDR2 FNYEAQ. These data are taken from a study of shared T cell receptors in the human thymus (dated by TCRdb to the early 2020s). About the full investigation: The study examined how self-reactive, shared T-cell receptor alpha chains are generated in the human thymus.

The library came from the immunoSEQ multiplex PCR assay. This is the immuneACCESS table as TCRdb keeps it, with only in-frame sequences that have V and J called. A part of the clones is gone; compared with another copy, unresolved V genes explain less than half, and the rest is unexplained. This sample is represented by roughly 710,000 clones; approximately 83% of them were singletons. The ten largest clones capture 0.008% to 0.011% of the sample. A further study also used this sample, focusing on human thymus T cells. Taken from the second paper: In Finland, the donors were immunologically healthy infants who were having open corrective cardiac surgery for congenital heart defects. Thymus tissue was collected as surgical resects that were removed during corrective cardiac surgery. V and J gene segment usage appeared biased in both thymic and peripheral blood repertoires. The related research reported highly overlapping thymic TCR repertoires among unrelated individuals. The study used roughly 8 infant thymus samples plus four related peripheral blood samples to characterize TCR alpha and beta repertoires. The cohort included more than 5 male and a couple of female infants, with donor ages spanning 7 to 244 days. Thymocytes were mechanically released from the tissue and were stored as pellets of about 9-33 million cells at -70 degrees C. A QIAsymphony instrument was used to extract genomic DNA from frozen cell pellets. Using the immunoSEQ multiplex PCR assay, the TCRB and TCRAD loci were amplified from a standardized quantity of quality-controlled genomic DNA. The V(D)J region was spanned by amplicons of a length sufficient to cover the CDR3 and to identify V and J genes. Through the commercial immunoSEQ service, the amplicons were sequenced on an Illumina platform. Primer bias and sequencing errors were corrected using previously described methods, and TCRAD and TCRB definitions followed the IMGT database. Repertoires were analysed with immunoSEQ Analyzer 3.0 and VDJTools, covering basic statistics, V/J segment usage, diversity estimates, rarefaction and pairwise overlap. Diversity was estimated using the Chao1, ChaoE, Efron-Thisted, Shannon and inverse Simpson indices, and was also estimated on datasets down-sampled to the size of the smallest sample. Repertoire overlap was assessed by strict matching of CDR3 nucleotide sequence, V gene and J gene, and clustering was done by Jaccard-based multidimensional scaling. On average, roughly 850,000 unique TCRB clonotypes were obtained from thymus samples, compared with some 84,000 from blood samples.

The clonotype comes from a girl under three years old with a congenital heart defect. Donor details come from another sample of the same person, matched by shared clones. The chain is encoded by TRBV7-6 joined to TRBJ2-1, and the D gene may be TRBD2, 5 bases matching. What was sequenced was thymocytes. The CDR3 region reads CASSLALTGLAGDEQFF. The sequenced DNA: TGTGCCAGCAGCTTAGCCCTCACTGGGCTAGCAGGAGATGAGCAGTTCTTC.